This TCR beta chain was captured in a study of CD8 T cells in ankylosing spondylitis. On this clonotype itself: Its antigen is currently unknown.

Using quantitative 5'-RACE with molecular barcodes, the authors made TCR beta libraries. TCRdb fed the 5' RACE reads into MiXCR, producing one record per CDR3 protein. The repertoire holds more than 100,000 distinct CDR3 sequences, with roughly 18% as singletons. Study outcomes and limitations: Both synovial fluid and blood in reactive arthritis had previously been reported to carry some motif variants. Reports say disease-linked clones showed up significantly more in matched ankylosing spondylitis synovial fluid. Within ankylosing spondylitis blood, a TCR beta motif made up of eight highly homologous variants appeared to be characteristic.

The V gene end was trimmed by 5 bases and the J gene end by 3 bases; junction bases not matched to a gene: 7. The CDR3 runs 13 residues. Looked up from germline, CDR1 is DFQATT and CDR2 is SNEGSKA (reference sequence). Sequenced input: blood, either unsorted or a sorted T cell fraction (not recorded which). The sequence was obtained from a male donor with ankylosing spondylitis. This rearrangement joins TRBV20-1 to TRBJ2-7, with 7 bases identical to TRBD2. The CDR3 nucleotides are TGCAGTGCTCAGGTCCCTAGCGGCTACGAGCAGTACTTC. Amino acid sequence: CSAQVPSGYEQYF.